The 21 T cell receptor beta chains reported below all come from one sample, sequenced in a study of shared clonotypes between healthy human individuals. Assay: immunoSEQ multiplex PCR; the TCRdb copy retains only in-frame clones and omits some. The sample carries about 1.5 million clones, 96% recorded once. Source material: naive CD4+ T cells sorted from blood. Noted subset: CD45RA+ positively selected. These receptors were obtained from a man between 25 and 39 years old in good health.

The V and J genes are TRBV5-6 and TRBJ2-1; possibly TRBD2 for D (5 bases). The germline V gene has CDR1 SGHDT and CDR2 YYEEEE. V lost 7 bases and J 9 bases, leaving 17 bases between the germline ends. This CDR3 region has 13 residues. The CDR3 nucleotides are TGTGCCAGCTCGGGGAGACTACTCCTTGAGCAGTTCTTC. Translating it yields CASSGRLLLEQFF.

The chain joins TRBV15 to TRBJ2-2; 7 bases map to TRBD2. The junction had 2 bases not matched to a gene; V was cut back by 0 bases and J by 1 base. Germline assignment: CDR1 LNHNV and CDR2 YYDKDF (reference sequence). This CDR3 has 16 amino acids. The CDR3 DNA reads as TGTGCCACCAGCAGAGATGGACTAGGGAACACCGGGGAGCTGTTTTTT. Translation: CATSRDGLGNTGELFF. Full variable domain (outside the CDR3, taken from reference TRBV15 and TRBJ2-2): DAMVIQNPRYQVTQFGKPVTLSCSQTLNHNVMYWYQQKSSQAPKLLFHYYDKDFNNEADTPDNFQSRRPNTSFCFLDIRSPGLGDTAMYLCATSRDGLGNTGELFFGEGSRLTVL.

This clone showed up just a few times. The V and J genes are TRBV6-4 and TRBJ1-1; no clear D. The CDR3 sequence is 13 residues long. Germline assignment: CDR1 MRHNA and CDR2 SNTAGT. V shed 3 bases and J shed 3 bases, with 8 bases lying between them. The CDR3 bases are TGTGCCAGCAGTGAAAGAGGGTACACTGAAGCTTTCTTT. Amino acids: CASSERGYTEAFF.

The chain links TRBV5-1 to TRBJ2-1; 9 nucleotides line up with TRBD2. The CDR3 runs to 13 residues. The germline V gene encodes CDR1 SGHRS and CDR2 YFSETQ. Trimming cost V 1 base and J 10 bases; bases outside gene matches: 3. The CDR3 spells CASSLNSGREQFF. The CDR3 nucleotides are TGCGCCAGCAGCTTGAATAGCGGGAGAGAGCAGTTCTTC.

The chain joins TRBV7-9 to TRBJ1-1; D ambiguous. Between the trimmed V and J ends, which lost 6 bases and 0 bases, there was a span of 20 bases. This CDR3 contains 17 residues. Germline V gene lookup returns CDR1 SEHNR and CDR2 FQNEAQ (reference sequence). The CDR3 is CASRPSLGHPMNTEAFF. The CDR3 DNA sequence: TGTGCCAGCAGGCCAAGCTTGGGCCATCCTATGAACACTGAAGCTTTCTTT.

In DNA, the CDR3 is TGTGCCAGCAGCTTGGACATAGATACGCAGTATTTT. Protein: CASSLDIDTQYF. The chain links TRBV7-9 to TRBJ2-3, with a weak D call TRBD1 (5 bases). From germline, CDR1 is SEHNR and CDR2 FQNEAQ (reference sequence). The V end lost 3 bases, the J end lost 5 bases, and 6 bases lay between the germline ends. The CDR3 is 12 residues long.

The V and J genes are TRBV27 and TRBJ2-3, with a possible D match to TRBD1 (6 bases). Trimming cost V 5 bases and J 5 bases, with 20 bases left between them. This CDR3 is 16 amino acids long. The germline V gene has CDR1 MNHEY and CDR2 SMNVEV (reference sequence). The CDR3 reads CASSLYYGDTRDTQYF. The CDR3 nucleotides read TGTGCCAGCAGTCTGTATTACGGGGACACCAGAGATACGCAGTATTTT.

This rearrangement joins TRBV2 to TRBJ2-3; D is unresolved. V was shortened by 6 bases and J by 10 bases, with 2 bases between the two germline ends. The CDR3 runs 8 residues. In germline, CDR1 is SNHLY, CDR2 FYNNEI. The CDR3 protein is CASRAQYF. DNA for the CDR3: TGTGCCAGCAGGGCGCAGTATTTT.

CDR3 loop: CASSPRAILGRGVPDTQYF. The DNA for the CDR3 is TGTGCCAGCAGCCCGAGAGCCATACTAGGGCGGGGGGTGCCAGATACGCAGTATTTT. J is TRBJ2-3 and V is TRBV9; 8 bases line up with TRBD2. CDR1 and CDR2 from the germline V gene are SGDLS and YYNGEE. Germline trimming cut 4 bases from V and 4 bases from J; bases unmatched to any gene: 20. The CDR3 runs to 19 residues.

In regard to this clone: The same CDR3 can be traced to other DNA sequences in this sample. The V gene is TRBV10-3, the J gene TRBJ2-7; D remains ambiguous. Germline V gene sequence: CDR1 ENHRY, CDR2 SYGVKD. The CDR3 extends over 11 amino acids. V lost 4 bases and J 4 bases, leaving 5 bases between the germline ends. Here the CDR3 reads CAISGLYEQYF. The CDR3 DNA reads TGTGCCATCAGTGGTCTTTACGAGCAGTACTTC.

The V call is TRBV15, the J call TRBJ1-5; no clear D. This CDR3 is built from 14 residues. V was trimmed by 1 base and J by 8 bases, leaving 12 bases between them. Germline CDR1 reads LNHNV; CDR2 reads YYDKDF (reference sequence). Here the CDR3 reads CATSRVHLWEPQHF. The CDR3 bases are TGTGCCACCAGCAGAGTCCATCTGTGGGAGCCCCAGCATTTT.

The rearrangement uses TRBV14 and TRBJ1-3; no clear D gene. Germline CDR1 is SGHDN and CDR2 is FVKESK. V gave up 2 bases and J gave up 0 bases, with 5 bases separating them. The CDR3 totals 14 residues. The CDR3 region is CASSQKVSGNTIYF. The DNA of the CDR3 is TGTGCCAGCAGCCAAAAGGTCTCTGGAAACACCATATATTTT.

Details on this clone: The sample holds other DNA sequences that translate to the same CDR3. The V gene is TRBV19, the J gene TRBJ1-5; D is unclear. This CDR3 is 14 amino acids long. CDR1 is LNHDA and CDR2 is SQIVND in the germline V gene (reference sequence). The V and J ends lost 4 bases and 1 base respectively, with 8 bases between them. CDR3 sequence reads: CASSSRQSNQPQHF. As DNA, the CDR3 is TGTGCCAGTAGTAGCCGACAAAGCAATCAGCCCCAGCATTTT. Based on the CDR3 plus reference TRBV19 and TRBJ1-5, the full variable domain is DGGITQSPKYLFRKEGQNVTLSCEQNLNHDAMYWYRQDPGQGLRLIYYSQIVNDFQKGDIAEGYSVSREKKESFPLTVTSAQKNPTAFYLCASSSRQSNQPQHFGDGTRLSIL.

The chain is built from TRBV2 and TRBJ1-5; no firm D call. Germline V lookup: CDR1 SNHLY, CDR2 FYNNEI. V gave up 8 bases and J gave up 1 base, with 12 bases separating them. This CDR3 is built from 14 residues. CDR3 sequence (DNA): TGTGCCAGCCGGTCGGGGTGGAGCAATCAGCCCCAGCATTTT. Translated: CASRSGWSNQPQHF.

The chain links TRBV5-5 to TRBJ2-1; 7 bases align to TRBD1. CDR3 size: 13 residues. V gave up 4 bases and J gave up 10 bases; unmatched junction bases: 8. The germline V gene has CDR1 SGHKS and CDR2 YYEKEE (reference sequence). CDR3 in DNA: TGTGCCAGCAGCCATCTTAGGGGGCCAGAGCAGTTCTTC. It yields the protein CASSHLRGPEQFF.

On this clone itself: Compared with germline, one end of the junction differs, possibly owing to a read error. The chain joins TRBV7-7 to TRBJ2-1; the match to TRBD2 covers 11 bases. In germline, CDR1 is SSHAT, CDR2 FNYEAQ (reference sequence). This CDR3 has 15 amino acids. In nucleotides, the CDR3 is TGTGCTAGCAGACCTACTAGCGGGAGCGGCGATGAGCAGTTCTTC. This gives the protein CASRPTSGSGDEQFF.

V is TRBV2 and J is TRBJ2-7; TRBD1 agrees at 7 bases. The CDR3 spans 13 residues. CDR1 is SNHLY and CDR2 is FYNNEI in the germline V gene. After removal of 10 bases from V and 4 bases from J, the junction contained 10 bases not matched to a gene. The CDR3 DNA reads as TGTGCCACCCACACAGGGGACCCTTACGAGCAGTACTTC. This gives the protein CATHTGDPYEQYF.

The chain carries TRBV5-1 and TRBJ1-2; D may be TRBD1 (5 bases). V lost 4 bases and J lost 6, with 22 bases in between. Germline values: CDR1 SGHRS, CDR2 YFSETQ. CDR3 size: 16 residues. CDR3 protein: CASSSTAGTTGHGYTF. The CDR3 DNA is TGCGCCAGCAGCAGCACAGCAGGGACCACGGGTCATGGCTACACCTTC.

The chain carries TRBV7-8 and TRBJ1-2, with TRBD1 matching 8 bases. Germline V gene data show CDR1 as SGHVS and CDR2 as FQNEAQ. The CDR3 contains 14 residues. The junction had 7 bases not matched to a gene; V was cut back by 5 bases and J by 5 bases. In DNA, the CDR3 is TGTGCCAGCAGCCCTGGACAGGGAGGGTATGGCTACACCTTC. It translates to CASSPGQGGYGYTF.

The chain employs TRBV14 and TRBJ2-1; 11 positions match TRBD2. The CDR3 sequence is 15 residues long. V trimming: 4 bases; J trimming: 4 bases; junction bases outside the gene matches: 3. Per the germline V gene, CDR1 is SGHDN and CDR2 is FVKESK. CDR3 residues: CASSRGLAVYNEQFF. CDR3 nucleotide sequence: TGTGCCAGCAGCCGGGGACTAGCGGTTTACAATGAGCAGTTCTTC.

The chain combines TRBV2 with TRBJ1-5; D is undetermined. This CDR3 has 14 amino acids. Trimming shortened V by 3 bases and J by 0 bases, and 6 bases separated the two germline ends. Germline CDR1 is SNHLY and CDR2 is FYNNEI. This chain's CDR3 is CASSDRISNQPQHF. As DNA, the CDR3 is TGTGCCAGCAGTGACAGGATTAGCAATCAGCCCCAGCATTTT. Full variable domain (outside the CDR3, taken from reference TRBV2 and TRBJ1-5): EPEVTQTPSHQVTQMGQEVILRCVPISNHLYFYWYRQILGQKVEFLVSFYNNEISEKSEIFDDQFSVERPDGSNFTLKIRSTKLEDSAMYFCASSDRISNQPQHFGDGTRLSIL.